A selection of T cell receptor beta chains follows, all from one sample in a study of T cell responses to AZD1222 COVID-19 vaccine. The data were produced by immunoSEQ multiplex PCR, yet TCRdb's version contains in-frame clones alone and is incomplete. The sample has 100,000 to 120,000 clones, roughly nine tenths seen once. Sequenced here: peripheral blood, sampled on day 0 of MenACWY control vaccination. The origin of the receptors is an adult in good health. Both conserved end residues are part of each CDR3. Each record gives: V gene, D gene, J gene, clone size, CDR3 DNA, CDR3 protein. The D gene is left open where the match is weak. Rows may omit the clone size; those that give it use once, few, many or a size class.

v_gene: TRBV9; d_gene: TRBD1; j_gene: TRBJ1-6; abundance: NA; CDR3nt: TGTGCCAGCAGCGCAGGGGGCTTGGGGAATTCACCCCTCCACTTT; CDR3aa: CASSAGGLGNSPLHF
v_gene: TRBV3-1/TRBV3-2; d_gene: NA; j_gene: TRBJ2-5; abundance: NA; CDR3nt: TGTGCCAGCAGCCAAGTCCCGGAGACCCAGTACTTC; CDR3aa: CASSQVPETQYF
v_gene: TRBV5-1; d_gene: NA; j_gene: TRBJ1-1; abundance: NA; CDR3nt: TGCGCCAGCAGCTTGGGAGGACAGACGAAGAACACTGAAGCTTTCTTT; CDR3aa: CASSLGGQTKNTEAFF
v_gene: TRBV3-1/TRBV3-2; d_gene: NA; j_gene: TRBJ2-6; abundance: NA; CDR3nt: TGTGCCAGCAGCCAAGTGGGACCTGGGGGAACTGGGGCCAACGTCCTGACTTTC; CDR3aa: CASSQVGPGGTGANVLTF
v_gene: TRBV5-1; d_gene: NA; j_gene: TRBJ1-4; abundance: NA; CDR3nt: TGCGCCAGCAGCGTGGACAGCTATAATGAAAAACTGTTTTTT; CDR3aa: CASSVDSYNEKLFF
v_gene: TRBV28; d_gene: NA; j_gene: TRBJ1-4; abundance: NA; CDR3nt: TGTGCCAGCACCGAACAGGGAGTGGATGAAAAACTGTTTTTT; CDR3aa: CASTEQGVDEKLFF
v_gene: TRBV30; d_gene: TRBD1; j_gene: TRBJ2-7; abundance: NA; CDR3nt: TGTGCCTGGAGGGGATGGGACAGTGTTAGCTACGAGCAGTACTTC; CDR3aa: CAWRGWDSVSYEQYF
v_gene: TRBV11-2; d_gene: TRBD2; j_gene: TRBJ2-3; abundance: NA; CDR3nt: TGTGCCAGCAGCTTAGATTGGAGCGGGGGGCGCGATTTT; CDR3aa: CASSLDWSGGRDF
v_gene: TRBV2; d_gene: NA; j_gene: TRBJ1-1; abundance: NA; CDR3nt: TGTGCCAGCAGTGTACGGGGGAACACTGAAGCTTTCTTT; CDR3aa: CASSVRGNTEAFF
v_gene: TRBV9; d_gene: NA; j_gene: TRBJ1-4; abundance: NA; CDR3nt: TGTGCCAGCAGCGTAGGAGGAGCAGCAACTAATGAAAAACTGTTTTTT; CDR3aa: CASSVGGAATNEKLFF
v_gene: TRBV6-5; d_gene: NA; j_gene: TRBJ2-2; abundance: NA; CDR3nt: TGTGCCAGCAGTTACAGGGGCGGGACCGGGGAGCTGTTTTTT; CDR3aa: CASSYRGGTGELFF
v_gene: TRBV5-4; d_gene: TRBD2; j_gene: TRBJ2-5; abundance: NA; CDR3nt: TGTGCCAGCAGCGGTAGCGGGGGGGCCGAGACCCAGTACTTC; CDR3aa: CASSGSGGAETQYF
v_gene: TRBV6-5; d_gene: NA; j_gene: TRBJ2-5; abundance: NA; CDR3nt: TGTGCCAGCAGTCGGGACTTACAAGAGACCCAGTACTTC; CDR3aa: CASSRDLQETQYF
v_gene: TRBV18; d_gene: NA; j_gene: TRBJ2-7; abundance: NA; CDR3nt: TGTGCCAGCTACGCCAGGGGCGACGAGCAGTACTTC; CDR3aa: CASYARGDEQYF
v_gene: TRBV18; d_gene: NA; j_gene: TRBJ1-1; abundance: NA; CDR3nt: TGTGCCAGCTCACCACCATCCACAAGGGTGCACACTGAAGCTTTCTTT; CDR3aa: CASSPPSTRVHTEAFF
v_gene: TRBV2; d_gene: TRBD1; j_gene: TRBJ1-1; abundance: NA; CDR3nt: TGTGCCAGCAGTGACGGACAGGGGCGGGGTGCTTTCTTT; CDR3aa: CASSDGQGRGAFF
v_gene: TRBV11-2; d_gene: NA; j_gene: TRBJ2-7; abundance: NA; CDR3nt: TGTGCCAGCAGCTGGGACGGAGAATACGAGCAGTACTTC; CDR3aa: CASSWDGEYEQYF
v_gene: TRBV7-2; d_gene: NA; j_gene: TRBJ1-5; abundance: NA; CDR3nt: TGTGCCAGCACCGAGACGGGACAGCCCCAGCATTTT; CDR3aa: CASTETGQPQHF
v_gene: TRBV3-1/TRBV3-2; d_gene: TRBD2; j_gene: TRBJ2-1; abundance: NA; CDR3nt: TGTGCCAGCAGCCAAAGCGGGGGCCCGGAGCAGTTCTTC; CDR3aa: CASSQSGGPEQFF
v_gene: TRBV28; d_gene: TRBD1; j_gene: TRBJ1-6; abundance: NA; CDR3nt: TGTGCCAGCAGTCCATACGGGACAGGGATATCACCCCTCCACTTT; CDR3aa: CASSPYGTGISPLHF
v_gene: TRBV2; d_gene: NA; j_gene: TRBJ2-3; abundance: NA; CDR3nt: TGTGCCAGCAATAGGATACAGCGGAGCACAGATACGCAGTATTTT; CDR3aa: CASNRIQRSTDTQYF
v_gene: TRBV6-5; d_gene: TRBD1; j_gene: TRBJ1-2; abundance: NA; CDR3nt: TGTGCCAGCAGTTTCGGACAGGCTACACTCTATGGCTACACCTTC; CDR3aa: CASSFGQATLYGYTF
v_gene: TRBV6-2/TRBV6-3; d_gene: NA; j_gene: TRBJ1-1; abundance: few; CDR3nt: TGTGCCAGCAGTTCCCCATTGGGCACTGAAGCTTTCTTT; CDR3aa: CASSSPLGTEAFF
v_gene: TRBV4-1; d_gene: NA; j_gene: TRBJ2-3; abundance: NA; CDR3nt: TGCGCCAGCAGCCAGTTAGCAACAGATACGCAGTATTTT; CDR3aa: CASSQLATDTQYF
v_gene: TRBV28; d_gene: NA; j_gene: TRBJ1-4; abundance: NA; CDR3nt: TGTGCCAGCAGTTTACCTGGGAGAGGTTTTAATGAAAAACTGTTTTTT; CDR3aa: CASSLPGRGFNEKLFF
v_gene: TRBV30; d_gene: TRBD1; j_gene: TRBJ2-1; abundance: few; CDR3nt: TGTGCCTGTGACAGGGGCAGCTACAATGAGCAGTTCTTC; CDR3aa: CACDRGSYNEQFF